The present TCR beta chain was sequenced within a study of T cells in Graves' hyperthyroidism and ophthalmopathy. Study-wide findings and caveats: Using 13 V-J features, a model discriminated ophthalmopathy from stable hyperthyroidism.

Many counts were recorded for this clonotype. Its antigen is not known. It was RNA transcripts that yielded the amplified TCR beta CDR3 regions. Using the HTBI primer set, a first-round RT-PCR was run on the TCR CDR3. A single record per CDR3 protein comes from TCRdb applying MiXCR to the multiplex PCR reads. Of hundreds of thousands of distinct CDR3 sequences listed, roughly an eighth are singletons. The junction had 11 bases not matched to a gene; V was cut back by 4 bases and J by 6 bases. CDR3 length: 16 amino acids. Looked up from germline, CDR1 is LGHDT and CDR2 is YNNKEL (reference sequence). Sequenced material: blood. The chain recombines TRBV3-1 with TRBJ2-7; TRBD2 matches 11 bases. The origin of this receptor is a woman younger than 30 with Graves' hyperthyroidism. CDR3 DNA: TGTGCCAGCAGCCGGAGTAGCGGGAGGGCCGGGGCCGAGCAGTACTTC. Protein: CASSRSSGRAGAEQYF.